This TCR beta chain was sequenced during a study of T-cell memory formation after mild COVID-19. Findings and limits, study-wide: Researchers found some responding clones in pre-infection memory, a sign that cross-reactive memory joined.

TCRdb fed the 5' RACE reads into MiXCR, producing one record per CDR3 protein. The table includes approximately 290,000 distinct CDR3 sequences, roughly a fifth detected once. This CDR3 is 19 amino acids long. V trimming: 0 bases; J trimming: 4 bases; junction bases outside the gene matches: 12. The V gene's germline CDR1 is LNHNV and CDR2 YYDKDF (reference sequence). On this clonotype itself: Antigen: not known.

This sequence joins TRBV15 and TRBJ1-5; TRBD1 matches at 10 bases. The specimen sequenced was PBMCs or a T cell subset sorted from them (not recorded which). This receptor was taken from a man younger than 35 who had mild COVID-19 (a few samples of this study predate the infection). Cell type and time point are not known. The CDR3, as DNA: TGTGCCACCAGCAGAGACCCGATAGACAGGGGGCGCCCAAATCAGCCCCAGCATTTT. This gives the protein CATSRDPIDRGRPNQPQHF.